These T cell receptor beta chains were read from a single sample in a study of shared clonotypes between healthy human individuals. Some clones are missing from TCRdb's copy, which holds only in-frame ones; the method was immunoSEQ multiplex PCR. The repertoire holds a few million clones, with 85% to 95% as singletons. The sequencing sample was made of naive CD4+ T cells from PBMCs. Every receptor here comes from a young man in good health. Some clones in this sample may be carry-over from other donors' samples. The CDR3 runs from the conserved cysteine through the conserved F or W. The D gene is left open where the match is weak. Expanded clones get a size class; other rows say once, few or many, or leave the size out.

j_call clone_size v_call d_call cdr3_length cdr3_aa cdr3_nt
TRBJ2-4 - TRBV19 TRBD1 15 CASSQGQLAKNIQYF TGTGCCAGTAGCCAGGGACAGTTAGCCAAAAACATTCAGTACTTC
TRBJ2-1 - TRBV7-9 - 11 CASRLINEQFF TGTGCCAGCAGACTGATCAATGAGCAGTTCTTC
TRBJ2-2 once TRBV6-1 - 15 CASYLGGWNTGELFF TGTGCCAGCTACTTAGGGGGGTGGAACACCGGGGAGCTGTTTTTT
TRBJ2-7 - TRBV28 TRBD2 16 CASVSSGTSGTYEQYF TGTGCCAGCGTCTCTTCAGGGACTAGCGGGACCTACGAGCAGTACTTC
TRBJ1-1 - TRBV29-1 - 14 CSVTLRGMNTEAFF TGCAGCGTTACCCTTCGAGGAATGAACACTGAAGCTTTCTTT
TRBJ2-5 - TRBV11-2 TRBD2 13 CASSAGLLETQYF TGTGCCAGCAGCGCGGGACTACTAGAGACCCAGTACTTC
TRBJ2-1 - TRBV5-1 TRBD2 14 CASSSVAGGNEQFF TGCGCCAGCAGCTCCGTGGCGGGAGGCAATGAGCAGTTCTTC
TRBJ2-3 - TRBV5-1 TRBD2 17 CASSLMLAGGGSDTQYF TGCGCCAGCAGCTTGATGCTGGCGGGAGGTGGCTCAGATACGCAGTATTTT
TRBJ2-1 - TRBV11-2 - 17 CASSFRSVWSSYNEQFF TGTGCCAGCAGCTTCCGTAGCGTGTGGAGCTCCTACAATGAGCAGTTCTTC
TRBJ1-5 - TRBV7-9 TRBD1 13 CASSGTGIGSQHF TGTGCCAGCAGCGGGACAGGCATAGGGTCCCAGCATTTT
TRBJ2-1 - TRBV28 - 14 CASKGGGSYNEQFF TGTGCCAGTAAGGGAGGGGGGTCCTACAATGAGCAGTTCTTC
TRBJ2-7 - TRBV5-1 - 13 CASSEGTNYEQYF TGCGCCAGCAGCGAAGGAACGAACTACGAGCAGTACTTC
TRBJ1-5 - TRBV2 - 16 CASSPNPSKGNQPQHF TGTGCCAGCAGTCCTAACCCCAGCAAGGGCAATCAGCCCCAGCATTTT
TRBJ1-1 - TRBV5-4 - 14 CASSLAGRNTEAFF TGTGCCAGCAGCTTGGCCGGGAGAAACACTGAAGCTTTCTTT
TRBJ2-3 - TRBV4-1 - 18 CASSQAAYGAMSTDTQYF TGCGCCAGCAGCCAAGCAGCCTATGGAGCGATGAGCACAGATACGCAGTATTTT
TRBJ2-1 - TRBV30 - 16 CAWGGLSYYSYNEQFF TGTGCCTGGGGGGGGCTGAGCTATTACTCCTACAATGAGCAGTTCTTC
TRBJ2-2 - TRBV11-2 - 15 CASSLGLTDTGELFF TGTGCCAGCAGCTTAGGTCTCACAGACACCGGGGAGCTGTTTTTT
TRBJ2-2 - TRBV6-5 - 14 CASSYPEVPGELFF TGTGCCAGCAGTTATCCGGAGGTCCCCGGGGAGCTGTTTTTT
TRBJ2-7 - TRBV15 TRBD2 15 CATSRATSGVYEQYF TGTGCCACCAGCAGAGCAACTAGCGGGGTTTACGAGCAGTACTTC
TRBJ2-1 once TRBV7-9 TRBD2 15 CASSGTSGFYNEQFF TGTGCCAGCAGCGGGACTAGCGGGTTTTACAATGAGCAGTTCTTC
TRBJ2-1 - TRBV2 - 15 CASSRAGTNIREQFF TGTGCCAGCAGTCGGGCGGGCACAAATATTCGGGAGCAGTTCTTC
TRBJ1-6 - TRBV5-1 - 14 CASSLAGRESPLHF TGCGCCAGCAGCTTGGCCGGCAGGGAGTCACCCCTCCACTTT
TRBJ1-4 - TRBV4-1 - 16 CASSPTRGVTNEKLFF TGCGCCAGCAGCCCAACACGTGGGGTGACTAATGAAAAACTGTTTTTT
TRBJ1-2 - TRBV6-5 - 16 CASSYSMGGPTYGYTF TGTGCCAGCAGTTACTCGATGGGAGGGCCTACCTATGGCTACACCTTC
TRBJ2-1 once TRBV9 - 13 CASSPDIANEQFF TGTGCCAGCAGCCCCGATATAGCTAATGAGCAGTTCTTC
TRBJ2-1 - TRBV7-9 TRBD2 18 CASRGGSGRSVGYNEQFF TGTGCCAGCAGGGGCGGTAGCGGGAGATCGGTAGGCTACAATGAGCAGTTCTTC
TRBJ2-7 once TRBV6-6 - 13 CASSFLTGSWTYF TGTGCCAGCAGTTTTCTCACAGGGAGTTGGACGTACTTC
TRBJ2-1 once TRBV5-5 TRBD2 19 CASSRLLSSGRDSYNEQFF TGTGCCAGCAGCCGATTGCTCTCTAGCGGGAGGGACTCCTACAATGAGCAGTTCTTC
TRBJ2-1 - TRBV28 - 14 CASKTEEVYNEQFF TGTGCCAGCAAAACGGAGGAAGTATACAATGAGCAGTTCTTC
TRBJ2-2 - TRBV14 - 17 CASSQDRQEGRTGELFF TGTGCCAGCAGCCAAGATAGGCAGGAAGGACGGACCGGGGAGCTGTTTTTT
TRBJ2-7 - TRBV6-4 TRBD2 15 CASSDAGTSEYEQYF TGTGCCAGCAGTGATGCCGGGACTAGCGAATACGAGCAGTACTTC
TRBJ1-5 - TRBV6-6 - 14 CASSPPSNNQPQHF TGTGCCAGCAGCCCCCCGAGTAACAATCAGCCCCAGCATTTT
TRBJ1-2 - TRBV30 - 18 CAWSAKLGLGAGVYGYTF TGTGCCTGGAGTGCAAAGTTAGGCCTGGGCGCAGGGGTGTATGGCTACACCTTC
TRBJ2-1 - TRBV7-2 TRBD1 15 CASSWGQGKYNEQFF TGTGCCAGCAGCTGGGGACAGGGGAAATACAATGAGCAGTTCTTC
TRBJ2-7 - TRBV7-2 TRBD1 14 CASSPTGGGYEQYF TGTGCCAGCAGCCCGACAGGGGGCGGGTACGAGCAGTACTTC
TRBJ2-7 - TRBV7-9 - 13 CASSPPPTYEQYF TGTGCCAGCAGCCCCCCACCGACCTACGAGCAGTACTTC
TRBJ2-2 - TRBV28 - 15 CASSLGATGAAELFF TGTGCCAGCAGTTTGGGTGCCACGGGGGCCGCGGAGCTGTTTTTT
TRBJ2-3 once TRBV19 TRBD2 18 CASSIDLSGIPTLGTQYF TGTGCCAGTAGTATAGATCTTAGCGGGATCCCTACACTGGGTACGCAGTATTTT
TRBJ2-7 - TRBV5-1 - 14 CASSLDRGYYEQYF TGCGCCAGCAGCTTGGATCGGGGATACTACGAGCAGTACTTC
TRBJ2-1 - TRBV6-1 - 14 CASSAIQTYNEQFF TGTGCCAGCAGTGCTATACAGACCTACAATGAGCAGTTCTTC
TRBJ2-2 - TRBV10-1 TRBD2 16 CASSLSGRRGTGELFF TGCGCCAGCAGTTTAAGCGGGAGGAGGGGTACCGGGGAGCTGTTTTTT
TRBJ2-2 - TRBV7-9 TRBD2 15 CASSLTSVNTGELFF TGTGCCAGCAGCTTGACTAGCGTGAACACCGGGGAGCTGTTTTTT
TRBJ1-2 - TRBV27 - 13 CASSFGLNYGYTF TGTGCCAGCAGTTTTGGATTGAACTATGGCTACACCTTC
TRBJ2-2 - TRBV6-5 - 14 CASSSATNTGELFF TGTGCCAGCAGTTCCGCAACGAACACCGGGGAGCTGTTTTTT
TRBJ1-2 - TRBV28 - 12 CASSRVSYGYTF TGTGCCAGCAGTCGAGTATCCTATGGCTACACCTTC